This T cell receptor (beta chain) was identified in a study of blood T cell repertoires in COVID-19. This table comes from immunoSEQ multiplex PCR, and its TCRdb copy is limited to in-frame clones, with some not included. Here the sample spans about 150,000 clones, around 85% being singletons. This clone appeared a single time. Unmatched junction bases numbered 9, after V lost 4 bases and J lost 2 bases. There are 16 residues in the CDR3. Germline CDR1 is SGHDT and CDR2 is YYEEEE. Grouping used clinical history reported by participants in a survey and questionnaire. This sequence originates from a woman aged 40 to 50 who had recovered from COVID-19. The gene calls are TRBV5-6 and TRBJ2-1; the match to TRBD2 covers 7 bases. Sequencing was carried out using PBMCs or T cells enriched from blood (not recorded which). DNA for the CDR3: TGTGCCAGCAGCCGTGGGACTAAGCCCGCCTACAATGAGCAGTTCTTC. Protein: CASSRGTKPAYNEQFF.